What follows are 12 T cell receptor beta chains derived from one specimen sequenced in a study of blood T cell repertoires in COVID-19. The repertoire was sequenced with immunoSEQ multiplex PCR; TCRdb's copy has only in-frame clones and lacks some. The sample has approximately 50,000 clones; less than 80% are singletons. The sequenced sample consisted of peripheral blood. These receptors came from a man in his 70s with acute or convalescent COVID-19.

The chain combines TRBV19 with TRBJ2-3, with no clear D. Germline assignment: CDR1 LNHDA and CDR2 SQIVND (reference sequence). The CDR3 length is 11 residues. Trimming cost V 8 bases and J 5 bases, with 8 bases left between them. The CDR3 loop is CASGAGDTQYF. The CDR3 DNA reads as TGTGCCAGTGGTGCCGGAGATACGCAGTATTTT.

The rearrangement joins TRBV19 to TRBJ1-4; no firm D call. Germline V gives CDR1 LNHDA, CDR2 SQIVND (reference sequence). Trimming took off 6 bases at V and 0 bases at J, with 14 bases between the two ends. The CDR3 contains 16 residues. CDR3 in amino acids: CASRTIMEATNEKLFF. CDR3 DNA: TGTGCCAGTAGGACCATAATGGAGGCAACTAATGAAAAACTGTTTTTT.

The chain joins TRBV6-5 to TRBJ2-7, with D possibly TRBD2 on 5 matching bases. The V end lost 7 bases, the J end lost 4 bases, and 11 bases lay between the germline ends. Germline V gene lookup returns CDR1 MNHEY and CDR2 SVGAGI. The CDR3 runs 12 residues. This CDR3 reads CASMGEGYEQYF. CDR3 DNA sequence: TGTGCCAGCATGGGCGAGGGATACGAGCAGTACTTC.

This sequence joins TRBV10-3 and TRBJ2-3; TRBD1 matches 8 bases. The V gene end was trimmed by 4 bases and the J gene end by 0 bases; junction bases not matched to a gene: 3. The CDR3 totals 15 residues. Germline V gene lookup returns CDR1 ENHRY and CDR2 SYGVKD. CDR3 sequence: CAISGGQGSTDTQYF. CDR3 coding DNA: TGTGCCATCAGTGGAGGACAGGGAAGCACAGATACGCAGTATTTT.

V usage is TRBV28 and J usage is TRBJ1-2; 9 bases are a match to TRBD1. The CDR3 is 14 amino acids. V lost 6 bases to trimming and J lost 3 bases; unmatched junction nucleotides: 5. Germline V gene sequence: CDR1 MDHEN, CDR2 SYDVKM. Here the CDR3 DNA reads TGTGCCAGCAGACAGGGGGCAGAGGACTATGGCTACACCTTC. Protein product: CASRQGAEDYGYTF.

The chain links TRBV19 to TRBJ2-1; 7 bases align to TRBD2. V shed 9 bases, J shed 7 bases, and the junction held 12 bases outside the gene matches. CDR3 length: 14 amino acids. Per germline, CDR1 LNHDA and CDR2 SQIVND (reference sequence). The chain's CDR3 is CASLPGGSRNEQFF. CDR3 nucleotide sequence: TGTGCCAGCCTACCCGGGGGGAGTAGGAATGAGCAGTTCTTC.

The V gene is TRBV3-1 (or the pseudogene TRBV3-2), the J gene TRBJ2-2, with 11 positions matching TRBD2. Germline CDR1 is LGHDT and CDR2 is YNNKEL (reference sequence). After removal of 6 bases from V and 8 bases from J, the junction contained 14 bases not matched to a gene. The CDR3 covers 17 residues. The CDR3 DNA is TGTGCCAGCAGTTCCCTAGCGGGGGGAGGACCGAGGGGGGAGCTGTTTTTT. It codes for CASSSLAGGGPRGELFF.

The chain joins TRBV6-5 to TRBJ1-2; the D gene is possibly TRBD1 (6 bases). The V end was cut by 5 bases, the J end by 5 bases, with 15 bases between. Germline lookup yields CDR1 MNHEY and CDR2 SVGAGI. The CDR3 runs 14 residues. The CDR3 here is CASSKGVEGYGYTF. In nucleotides, the CDR3 is TGTGCCAGCAGTAAGGGGGTAGAGGGATATGGCTACACCTTC.

The chain carries TRBV10-1 and TRBJ2-7; TRBD2 matches 8 bases. CDR1 is WNHNN and CDR2 is SYGVQD in the germline V gene (reference sequence). V gave up 0 bases and J gave up 2 bases; unmatched junction bases: 6. The CDR3 is made up of 16 amino acids. The CDR3 reads CASSESGVAGTYEQYF. In DNA, the CDR3 is TGCGCCAGCAGTGAGTCGGGGGTAGCGGGAACCTACGAGCAGTACTTC.

This chain joins TRBV5-4 and TRBJ1-4, with a weak D call TRBD1 (6 bases). The CDR3 contains 15 residues. The ends were cut back, 2 bases at V and 4 bases at J, with 12 bases in the middle. Per germline, CDR1 SGHNT and CDR2 YYREEE (reference sequence). CDR3 DNA sequence: TGTGCCAGCAGCTTAACAGGGCACAGTAATGAAAAACTGTTTTTT. Translated, it gives CASSLTGHSNEKLFF.

The V call is TRBV19, the J call TRBJ2-1, with D possibly TRBD1 on 5 matching bases. The V end lost 5 bases, the J end lost 0 bases, and 8 bases lay between the germline ends. Germline V gene lookup returns CDR1 LNHDA and CDR2 SQIVND (reference sequence). CDR3 length: 14 amino acids. DNA for the CDR3: TGTGCCAGTAGTTCCCAGGGCTCCTACAATGAGCAGTTCTTC. It codes for CASSSQGSYNEQFF.

This clone was recorded only once. The gene calls are TRBV2 and TRBJ2-4, with D possibly being TRBD2 (6 bases). The CDR3 is 16 residues long. CDR1 and CDR2 from the germline V gene are SNHLY and FYNNEI. Trimming took off 3 bases at V and 4 bases at J, with 16 bases between the two ends. The CDR3 here is CASSDEREGGKNIQYF. For the CDR3, the DNA is TGTGCCAGCAGTGATGAACGAGAAGGAGGGAAAAACATTCAGTACTTC.